This T cell receptor beta chain was sequenced in a study of control samples from healthy donors and cancer patients. Only in-frame clones appear in the TCRdb table, and some are missing; sequencing was by immunoSEQ multiplex PCR. The data contain about 150,000 clones, approximately 96% of them singletons. This CDR3 has 13 amino acids. Germline V gene sequence: CDR1 SGHRS, CDR2 YFSETQ. J was trimmed by 2 bases and V by 4 bases; bases with no gene match: 3. Source material: blood. The sequence came from a man aged 40-50 years in good health. The rearrangement links TRBV5-1 to TRBJ2-7; the match to TRBD1 covers 7 bases. The CDR3 reads CASSQGTAYEQYF. In DNA, the CDR3 is TGCGCCAGCAGCCAAGGGACAGCCTACGAGCAGTACTTC.